The 8 T cell receptor beta chains in this list originate from one sample, sequenced in a study of blood T cell repertoires in COVID-19. TCRdb keeps only in-frame clones here, not all; method: immunoSEQ multiplex PCR. The table includes under 250,000 clones, approximately 89% detected once. What was sequenced was peripheral blood. These receptors were obtained from a woman aged 60 to 75 who had recovered from COVID-19.

This chain joins TRBV5-1 and TRBJ1-2, with 12 positions matching TRBD1. CDR3 length: 14 residues. The germline V gene encodes CDR1 SGHRS and CDR2 YFSETQ. Trimming took 4 bases from V and 8 from J; bases not matched to a gene: 6. The DNA for the CDR3 is TGCGCCAGCAGCCAGGGACAGGGGGCGTTCGGCTACACCTTC. The encoded protein is CASSQGQGAFGYTF.

This clone has a handful of counts. V and J are TRBV10-3 and TRBJ2-2; 10 positions match TRBD1. From germline, CDR1 is ENHRY and CDR2 SYGVKD. After removal of 4 bases from V and 4 bases from J, the junction contained 3 bases not matched to a gene. The CDR3 runs to 15 residues. In DNA, the CDR3 is TGTGCCATCAGTGGCTGGACAGGGGGCACCGGGGAGCTGTTTTTT. The encoded protein is CAISGWTGGTGELFF.

This chain uses TRBV5-1 with TRBJ2-2; 11 bases line up with TRBD2. This CDR3 contains 16 residues. Germline values: CDR1 SGHRS, CDR2 YFSETQ. J was trimmed by 2 bases and V by 4 bases; bases with no gene match: 4. For the CDR3, the DNA is TGCGCCAGCAGCCTAGCGGGGGGACGAAACACCGGGGAGCTGTTTTTT. This translates into CASSLAGGRNTGELFF.

The chain is built from TRBV7-8 and TRBJ2-7; 7 bases agree with TRBD1. V lost 2 bases, J lost 6 bases, and 10 bases stayed unmatched. Germline assignment: CDR1 SGHVS and CDR2 FQNEAQ. This CDR3 is 15 amino acids long. The CDR3 DNA reads as TGTGCCAGCAGCTTAAGGGGGCAGGGTGATAGCGAGCAGTACTTC. This gives the protein CASSLRGQGDSEQYF. Complete variable domain (other parts from reference TRBV7-8 and TRBJ2-7): GAGVSQSPRYKVAKRGQDVALRCDPISGHVSLFWYQQALGQGPEFLTYFQNEAQLDKSGLPSDRFFAERPEGSVSTLKIQRTQQEDSAVYLCASSLRGQGDSEQYFGPGTRLTVT.

This rearrangement joins TRBV18 to TRBJ2-2; D is uncertain. The germline CDR1 and CDR2 sequences are KGHSH and LQKENI. CDR3 size: 14 residues. V lost 6 bases, J lost 5 bases, and 13 bases lay in between. Here the CDR3 reads CASSPMISTGELFF. The CDR3 DNA is TGTGCCAGCTCGCCCATGATTAGTACCGGGGAGCTGTTTTTT. Based on the CDR3 plus reference TRBV18 and TRBJ2-2, the full variable domain is NAGVMQNPRHLVRRRGQEARLRCSPMKGHSHVYWYRQLPEEGLKFMVYLQKENIIDESGMPKERFSAEFPKEGPSILRIQQVVRGDSAAYFCASSPMISTGELFFGEGSRLTVL.

This clone was seen a single time. CDR3 in amino acids: CASSIGGATQYF. The DNA of the CDR3 is TGTGCCAGTAGTATCGGGGGAGCGACCCAGTACTTC. The V gene is TRBV19, the J gene TRBJ2-5; weak D call: TRBD2 (6 bases). The germline V gene has CDR1 LNHDA and CDR2 SQIVND (reference sequence). Deletions cut 3 bases from V and 7 bases from J, with 9 bases between. The CDR3 has 12 residues.

This chain uses TRBV7-2 with TRBJ1-4; D unclear. CDR1 and CDR2 (germline): SGHTA, FQGNSA. V was trimmed by 5 bases and J by 8 bases, leaving 18 bases between them. The CDR3 sequence is 15 residues long. The CDR3: CASSLNGIGGEKLFF. In DNA, the CDR3 is TGTGCCAGCAGCCTAAACGGTATTGGAGGAGAAAAACTGTTTTTT.

The chain has TRBV18 and TRBJ2-5; D is unclear. The CDR3 has 12 residues. Trimming took off 0 bases at V and 5 bases at J, with 4 bases between the two ends. In germline, CDR1 is KGHSH, CDR2 LQKENI. CDR3 protein: CASSPPRETQYF. The CDR3, as DNA: TGTGCCAGCTCACCACCTCGTGAGACCCAGTACTTC.